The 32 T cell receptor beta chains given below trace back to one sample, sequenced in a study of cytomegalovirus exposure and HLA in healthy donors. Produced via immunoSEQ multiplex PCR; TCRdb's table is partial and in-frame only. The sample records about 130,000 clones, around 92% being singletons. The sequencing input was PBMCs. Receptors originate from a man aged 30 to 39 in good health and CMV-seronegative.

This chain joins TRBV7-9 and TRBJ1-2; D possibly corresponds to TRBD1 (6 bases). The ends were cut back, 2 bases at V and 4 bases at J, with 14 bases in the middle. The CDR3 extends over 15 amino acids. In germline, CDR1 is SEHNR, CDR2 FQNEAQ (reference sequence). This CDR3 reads CASSLWAGARYGYTF. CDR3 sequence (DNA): TGTGCCAGCAGCTTATGGGCAGGGGCTCGCTATGGCTACACCTTC.

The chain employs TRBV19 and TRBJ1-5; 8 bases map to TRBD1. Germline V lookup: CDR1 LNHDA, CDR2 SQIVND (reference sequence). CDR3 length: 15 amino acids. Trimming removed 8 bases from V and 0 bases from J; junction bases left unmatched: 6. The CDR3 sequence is CASSGQGNSNQPQHF. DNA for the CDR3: TGTGCCAGTTCCGGACAGGGCAATAGCAATCAGCCCCAGCATTTT.

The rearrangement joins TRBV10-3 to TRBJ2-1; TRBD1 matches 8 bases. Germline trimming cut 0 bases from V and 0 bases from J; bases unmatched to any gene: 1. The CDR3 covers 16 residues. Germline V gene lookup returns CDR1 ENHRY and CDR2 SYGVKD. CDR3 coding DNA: TGTGCCATCAGTGAGTCGACAGGGGTCTCCTACAATGAGCAGTTCTTC. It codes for CAISESTGVSYNEQFF.

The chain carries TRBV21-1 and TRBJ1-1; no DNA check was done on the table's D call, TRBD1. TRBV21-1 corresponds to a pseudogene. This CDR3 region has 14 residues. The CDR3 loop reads CASSKGRDRAEAFF. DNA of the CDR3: TGTGCCAGCAGCAAAGGGCGGGACAGGGCTGAAGCTTTCTTT.

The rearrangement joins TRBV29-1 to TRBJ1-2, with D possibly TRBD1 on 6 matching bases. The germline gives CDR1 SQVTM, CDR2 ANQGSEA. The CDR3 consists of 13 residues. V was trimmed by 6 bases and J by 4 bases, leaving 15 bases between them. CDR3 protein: CSVKGGGPYGYTF. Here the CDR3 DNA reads TGCAGCGTGAAAGGGGGGGGCCCCTATGGCTACACCTTC. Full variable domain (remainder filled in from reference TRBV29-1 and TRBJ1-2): SAVISQKPSRDICQRGTSLTIQCQVDSQVTMMFWYRQQPGQSLTLIATANQGSEATYESGFVIDKFPISRPNLTFSTLTVSNMSPEDSSIYLCSVKGGGPYGYTFGSGTRLTVV.

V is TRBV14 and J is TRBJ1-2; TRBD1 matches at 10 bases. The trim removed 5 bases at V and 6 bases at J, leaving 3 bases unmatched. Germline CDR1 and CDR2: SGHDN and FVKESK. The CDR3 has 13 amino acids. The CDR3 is CASSRDRGHGYTF. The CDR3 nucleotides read TGTGCCAGCAGCAGAGACAGGGGGCATGGCTACACCTTC.

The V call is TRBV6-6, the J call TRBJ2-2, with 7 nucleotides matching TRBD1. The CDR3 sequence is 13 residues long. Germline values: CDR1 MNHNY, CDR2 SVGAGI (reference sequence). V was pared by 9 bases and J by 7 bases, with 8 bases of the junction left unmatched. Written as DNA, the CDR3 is TGTGCCAGTGTTCGACAGGGAGTCGGGGAGCTGTTTTTT. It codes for CASVRQGVGELFF.

The CDR3 loop is CASSTGTGPLYEQYF. Here the CDR3 DNA reads TGTGCCAGCAGTACCGGGACAGGACCCCTATACGAGCAGTACTTC. The V gene is TRBV6-1, the J gene TRBJ2-7, with TRBD1 identical over 8 bases. CDR3 size: 15 residues. After removal of 5 bases from V and 4 bases from J, the junction contained 10 bases not matched to a gene. The germline V gene has CDR1 MNHNS and CDR2 SASEGT.

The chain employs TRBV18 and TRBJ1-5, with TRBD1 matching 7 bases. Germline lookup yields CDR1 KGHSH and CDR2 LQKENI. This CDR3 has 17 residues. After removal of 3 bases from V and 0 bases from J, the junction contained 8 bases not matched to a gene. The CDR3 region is CASSPQGGSASNQPQHF. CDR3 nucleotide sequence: TGTGCCAGCTCACCCCAGGGGGGATCCGCTAGCAATCAGCCCCAGCATTTT.

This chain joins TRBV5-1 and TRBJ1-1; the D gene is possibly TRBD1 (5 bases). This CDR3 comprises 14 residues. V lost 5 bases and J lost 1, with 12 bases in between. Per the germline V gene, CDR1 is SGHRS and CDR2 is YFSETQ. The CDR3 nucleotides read TGCGCCAGCAGATTCACAGGAGAGAACACTGAAGCTTTCTTT. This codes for CASRFTGENTEAFF. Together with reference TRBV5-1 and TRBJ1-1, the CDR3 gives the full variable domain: KAGVTQTPRYLIKTRGQQVTLSCSPISGHRSVSWYQQTPGQGLQFLFEYFSETQRNKGNFPGRFSGRQFSNSRSEMNVSTLELGDSALYLCASRFTGENTEAFFGQGTRLTVV.

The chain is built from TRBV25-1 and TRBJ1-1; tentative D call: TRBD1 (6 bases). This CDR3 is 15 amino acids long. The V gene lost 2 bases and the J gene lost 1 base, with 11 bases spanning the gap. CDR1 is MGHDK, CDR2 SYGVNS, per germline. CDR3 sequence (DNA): TGTGCCAGCAGTGAAGCACAGGGTTGGAACACTGAAGCTTTCTTT. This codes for CASSEAQGWNTEAFF.

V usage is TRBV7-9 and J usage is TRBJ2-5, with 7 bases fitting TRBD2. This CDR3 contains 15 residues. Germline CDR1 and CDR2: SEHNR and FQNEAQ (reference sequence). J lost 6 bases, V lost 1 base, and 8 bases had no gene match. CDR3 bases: TGTGCCAGCAGCTTAGATTTGGAGGGAGGGAAGACCCAGTACTTC. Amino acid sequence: CASSLDLEGGKTQYF.

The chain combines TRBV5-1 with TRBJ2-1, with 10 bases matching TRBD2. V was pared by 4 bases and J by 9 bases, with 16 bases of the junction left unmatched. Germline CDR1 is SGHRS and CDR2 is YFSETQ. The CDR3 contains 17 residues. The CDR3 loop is CASSPLSGTSVSGEQFF. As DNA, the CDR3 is TGCGCCAGCAGCCCGCTGAGCGGGACTAGCGTTTCCGGTGAGCAGTTCTTC. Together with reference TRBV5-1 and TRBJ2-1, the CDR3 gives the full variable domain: KAGVTQTPRYLIKTRGQQVTLSCSPISGHRSVSWYQQTPGQGLQFLFEYFSETQRNKGNFPGRFSGRQFSNSRSEMNVSTLELGDSALYLCASSPLSGTSVSGEQFFGPGTRLTVL.

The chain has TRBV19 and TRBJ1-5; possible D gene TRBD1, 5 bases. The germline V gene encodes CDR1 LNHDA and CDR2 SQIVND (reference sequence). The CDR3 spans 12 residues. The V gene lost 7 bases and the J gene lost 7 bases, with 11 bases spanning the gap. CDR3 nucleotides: TGTGCCAGTAAAAGGGGATACCAGCCCCAGCATTTT. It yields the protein CASKRGYQPQHF.

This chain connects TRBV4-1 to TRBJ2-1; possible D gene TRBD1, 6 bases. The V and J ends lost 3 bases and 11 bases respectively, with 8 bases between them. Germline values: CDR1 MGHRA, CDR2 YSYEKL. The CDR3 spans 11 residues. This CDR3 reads CASSQTGKQFF. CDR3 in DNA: TGCGCCAGCAGCCAGACAGGCAAGCAGTTCTTC.

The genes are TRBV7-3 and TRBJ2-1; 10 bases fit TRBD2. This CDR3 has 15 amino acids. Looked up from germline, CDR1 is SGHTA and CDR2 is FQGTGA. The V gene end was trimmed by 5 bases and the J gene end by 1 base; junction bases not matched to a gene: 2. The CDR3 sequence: CASSLLAGSYNEQFF. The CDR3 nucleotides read TGTGCCAGCAGCCTACTAGCGGGGTCCTACAATGAGCAGTTCTTC. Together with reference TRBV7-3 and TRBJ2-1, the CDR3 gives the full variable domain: GAGVSQTPSNKVTEKGKYVELRCDPISGHTALYWYRQSLGQGPEFLIYFQGTGAADDSGLPNDRFFAVRPEGSVSTLKIQRTERGDSAVYLCASSLLAGSYNEQFFGPGTRLTVL.

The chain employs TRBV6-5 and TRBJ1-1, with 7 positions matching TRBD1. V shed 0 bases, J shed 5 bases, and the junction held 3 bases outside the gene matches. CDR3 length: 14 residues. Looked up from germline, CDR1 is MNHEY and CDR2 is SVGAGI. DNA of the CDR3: TGTGCCAGCAGTTACTCAAGGGGGCGGACTGAAGCTTTCTTT. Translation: CASSYSRGRTEAFF.

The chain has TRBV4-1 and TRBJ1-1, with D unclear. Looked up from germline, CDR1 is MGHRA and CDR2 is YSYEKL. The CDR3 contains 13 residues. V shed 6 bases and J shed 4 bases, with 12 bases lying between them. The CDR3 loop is CASRTGGSTEAFF. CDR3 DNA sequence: TGCGCCAGCAGGACCGGTGGGAGCACTGAAGCTTTCTTT.

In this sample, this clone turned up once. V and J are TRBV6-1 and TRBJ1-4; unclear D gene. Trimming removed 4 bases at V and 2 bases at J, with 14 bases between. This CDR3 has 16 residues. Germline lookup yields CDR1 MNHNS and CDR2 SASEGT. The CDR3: CASSVLGSSTNEKLFF. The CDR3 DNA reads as TGTGCCAGCAGTGTATTGGGGAGCTCCACTAATGAAAAACTGTTTTTT.

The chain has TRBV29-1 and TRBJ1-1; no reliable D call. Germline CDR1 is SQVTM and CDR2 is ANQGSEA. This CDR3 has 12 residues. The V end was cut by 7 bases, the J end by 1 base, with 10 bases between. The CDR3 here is CSAEPGNTEAFF. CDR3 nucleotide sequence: TGCAGCGCCGAACCAGGGAACACTGAAGCTTTCTTT.

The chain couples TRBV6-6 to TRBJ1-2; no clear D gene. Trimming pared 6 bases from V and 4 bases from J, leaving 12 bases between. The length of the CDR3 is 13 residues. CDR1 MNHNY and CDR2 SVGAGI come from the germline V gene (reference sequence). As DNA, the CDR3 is TGTGCCAGCAGCCCCCTGGAGGGCTATGGCTACACCTTC. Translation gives CASSPLEGYGYTF.

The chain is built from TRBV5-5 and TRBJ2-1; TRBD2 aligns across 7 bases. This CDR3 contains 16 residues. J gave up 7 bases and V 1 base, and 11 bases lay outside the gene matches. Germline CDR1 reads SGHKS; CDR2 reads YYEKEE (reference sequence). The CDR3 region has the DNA TGTGCCAGCAGCTTGTTGGGGGGGTTGGTCAAAAATGAGCAGTTCTTC. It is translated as CASSLLGGLVKNEQFF.

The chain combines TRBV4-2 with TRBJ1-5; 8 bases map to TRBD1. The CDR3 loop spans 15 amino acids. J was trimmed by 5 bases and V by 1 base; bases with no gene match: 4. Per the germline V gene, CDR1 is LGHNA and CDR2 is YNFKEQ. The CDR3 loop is CASSQGTGSDQPQHF. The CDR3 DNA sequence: TGTGCCAGCAGCCAAGGGACAGGGTCGGATCAGCCCCAGCATTTT.

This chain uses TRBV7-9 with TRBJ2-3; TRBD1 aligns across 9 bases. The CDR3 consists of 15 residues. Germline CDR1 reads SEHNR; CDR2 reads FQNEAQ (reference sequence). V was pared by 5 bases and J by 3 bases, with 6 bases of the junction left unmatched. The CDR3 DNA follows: TGTGCCAGCAGCCCGGGACAGGGAAATACAGATACGCAGTATTTT. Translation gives CASSPGQGNTDTQYF.

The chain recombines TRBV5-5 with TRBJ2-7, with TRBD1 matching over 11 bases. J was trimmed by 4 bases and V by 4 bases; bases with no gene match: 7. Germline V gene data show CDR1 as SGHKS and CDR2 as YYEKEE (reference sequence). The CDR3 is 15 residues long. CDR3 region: CASSPNGQGAYEQYF. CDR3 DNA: TGTGCCAGCAGCCCCAACGGACAGGGGGCTTACGAGCAGTACTTC.

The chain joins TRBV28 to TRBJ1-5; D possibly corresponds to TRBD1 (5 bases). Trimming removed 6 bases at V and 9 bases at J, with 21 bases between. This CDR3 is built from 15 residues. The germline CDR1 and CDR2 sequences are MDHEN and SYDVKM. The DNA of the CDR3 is TGTGCCAGCAGCGCGGTAGTAGGGGCCCCGGGGCCCCAGCATTTT. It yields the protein CASSAVVGAPGPQHF.

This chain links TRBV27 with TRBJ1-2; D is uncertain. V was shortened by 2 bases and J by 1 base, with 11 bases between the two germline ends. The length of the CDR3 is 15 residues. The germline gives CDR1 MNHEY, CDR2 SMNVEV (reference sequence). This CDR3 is CASSLIGLSNYGYTF. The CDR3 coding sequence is TGTGCCAGCAGTTTAATCGGGTTGAGTAACTATGGCTACACCTTC.

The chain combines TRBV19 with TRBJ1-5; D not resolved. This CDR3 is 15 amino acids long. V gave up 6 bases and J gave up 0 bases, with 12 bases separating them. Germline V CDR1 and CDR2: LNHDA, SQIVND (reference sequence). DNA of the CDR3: TGTGCCAGTAGGTCTGGAGGTGGTAGCAATCAGCCCCAGCATTTT. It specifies CASRSGGGSNQPQHF.

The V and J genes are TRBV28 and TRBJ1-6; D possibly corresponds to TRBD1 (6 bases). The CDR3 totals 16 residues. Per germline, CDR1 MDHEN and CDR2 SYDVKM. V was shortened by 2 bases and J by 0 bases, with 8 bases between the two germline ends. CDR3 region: CASSLTGNSYNSPLHF. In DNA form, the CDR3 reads TGTGCCAGCAGTTTAACAGGGAACTCCTATAATTCACCCCTCCACTTT.

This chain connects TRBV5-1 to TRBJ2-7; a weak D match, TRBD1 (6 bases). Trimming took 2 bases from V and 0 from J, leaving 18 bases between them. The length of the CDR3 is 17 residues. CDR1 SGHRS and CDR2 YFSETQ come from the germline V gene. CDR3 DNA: TGCGCCAGCAGCTTAGGACTCACAGGGCCCATCTCCTACGAGCAGTACTTC. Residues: CASSLGLTGPISYEQYF.

The CDR3: CASSQDLLNGELFF. CDR3 in DNA: TGTGCCAGCAGCCAAGATTTGTTAAACGGGGAGCTGTTTTTT. The V call is TRBV14, the J call TRBJ2-2; D gene uncertain. The CDR3 length is 14 residues. The V end lost 0 bases, the J end lost 7 bases, and 9 bases lay between the germline ends. The germline gives CDR1 SGHDN, CDR2 FVKESK.

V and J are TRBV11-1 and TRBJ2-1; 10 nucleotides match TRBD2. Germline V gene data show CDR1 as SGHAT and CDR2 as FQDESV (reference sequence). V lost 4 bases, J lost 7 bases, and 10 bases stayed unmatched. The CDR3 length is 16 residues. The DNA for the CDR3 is TGTGCCAGCAGCTGGGCCCTAGCGGGGGCCGGGAATGAGCAGTTCTTC. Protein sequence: CASSWALAGAGNEQFF.